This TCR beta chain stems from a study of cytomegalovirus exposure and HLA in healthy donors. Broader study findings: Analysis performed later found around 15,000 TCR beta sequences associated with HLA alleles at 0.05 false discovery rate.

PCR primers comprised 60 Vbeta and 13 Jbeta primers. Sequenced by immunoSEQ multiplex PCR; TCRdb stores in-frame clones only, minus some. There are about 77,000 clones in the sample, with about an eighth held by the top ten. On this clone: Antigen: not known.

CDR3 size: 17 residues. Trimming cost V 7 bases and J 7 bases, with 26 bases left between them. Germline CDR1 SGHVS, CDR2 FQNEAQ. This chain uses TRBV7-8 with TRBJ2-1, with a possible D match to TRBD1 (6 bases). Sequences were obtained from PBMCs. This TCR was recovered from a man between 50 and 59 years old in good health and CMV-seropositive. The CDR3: CASTPGGSALGRNEQFF. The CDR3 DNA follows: TGTGCCAGCACCCCTGGGGGCTCGGCGTTGGGGAGAAATGAGCAGTTCTTC.